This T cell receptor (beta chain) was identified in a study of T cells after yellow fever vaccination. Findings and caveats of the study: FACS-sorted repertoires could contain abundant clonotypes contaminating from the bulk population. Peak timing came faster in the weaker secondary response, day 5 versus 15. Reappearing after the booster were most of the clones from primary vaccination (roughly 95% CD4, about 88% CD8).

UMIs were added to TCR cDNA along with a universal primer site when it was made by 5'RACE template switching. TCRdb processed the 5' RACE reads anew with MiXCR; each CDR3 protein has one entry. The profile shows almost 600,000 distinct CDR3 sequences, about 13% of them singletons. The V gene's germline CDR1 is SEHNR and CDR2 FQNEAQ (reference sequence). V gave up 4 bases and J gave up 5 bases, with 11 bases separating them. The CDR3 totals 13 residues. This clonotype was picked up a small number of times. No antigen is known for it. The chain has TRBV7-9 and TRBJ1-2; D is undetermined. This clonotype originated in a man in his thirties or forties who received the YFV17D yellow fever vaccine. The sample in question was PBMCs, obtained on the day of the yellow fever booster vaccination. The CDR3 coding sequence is TGTGCCAGCAGCTCCCCACCAGCTTATGGCTACACCTTC. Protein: CASSSPPAYGYTF.